The sequence of this TCR beta chain was determined in a study of glioma-infiltrating T cells after dendritic cell vaccination. V gave up 0 bases and J gave up 4 bases; unmatched junction bases: 9. The CDR3 runs to 17 residues. Per the germline V gene, CDR1 is MGHRA and CDR2 is YSYEKL. Notes on the study in general: Complete blood and tumor specimen sets were limited to few patients.

As for this clone: The target antigen is unknown.

Sample time point: after dendritic cell vaccination, including at tumor progression/relapse. Sequencing used immunoSEQ multiplex PCR; TCRdb keeps in-frame clones, though not all of them. Of about 100,000 clones detected, 65% to 85% appear once; the ten largest clones hold under 6.5%. The source is a human donor with glioblastoma. V and J are TRBV4-1 and TRBJ2-3, with 8 bases matching TRBD2. Specimen: blood, collected after dendritic cell vaccination. CDR3 sequence: CASSQDGSGGSADTQYF. The CDR3, as DNA: TGCGCCAGCAGCCAAGATGGGTCGGGGGGGAGCGCAGATACGCAGTATTTT.